The source of this T cell receptor (beta chain) is a study of technical replicates of blood from several donors. CDR3 size: 15 residues. From germline, CDR1 is SGHDN and CDR2 FVKESK. The V and J ends lost 1 base and 4 bases respectively, with 10 bases between them. Assay: immunoSEQ multiplex PCR; the TCRdb copy retains only in-frame clones and omits some. The table lists 80,000 to 95,000 clones, approximately 94% of them singletons. The receptor was derived from a human donor in good health. The sequenced sample was T cells isolated from PBMCs. The chain joins TRBV14 to TRBJ2-2, with D unresolved. The CDR3 sequence is CASSQVPGFTGELFF. The CDR3 DNA reads TGTGCCAGCAGCCAAGTACCAGGATTCACCGGGGAGCTGTTTTTT.